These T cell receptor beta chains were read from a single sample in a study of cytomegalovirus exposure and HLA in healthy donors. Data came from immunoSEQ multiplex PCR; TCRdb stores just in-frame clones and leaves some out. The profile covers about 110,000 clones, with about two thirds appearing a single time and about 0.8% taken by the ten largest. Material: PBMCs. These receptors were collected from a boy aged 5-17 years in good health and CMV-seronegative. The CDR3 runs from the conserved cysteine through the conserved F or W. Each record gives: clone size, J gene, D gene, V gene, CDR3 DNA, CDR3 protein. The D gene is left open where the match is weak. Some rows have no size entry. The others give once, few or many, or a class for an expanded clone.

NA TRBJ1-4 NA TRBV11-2 TGTGCCAGCAGCTTAGACTGGGGGAGGGGACAAGAAAAACTGGTTTTT CASSLDWGRGQEKLVF
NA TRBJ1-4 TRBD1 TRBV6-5 TGTGCCAGCAGTCGAGGGGGCCGGAATGAAAAACTGTTTTTT CASSRGGRNEKLFF
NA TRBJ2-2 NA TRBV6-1 TGTGCCAGCATCTCGGGGGAGCTGTTTTTT CASISGELFF
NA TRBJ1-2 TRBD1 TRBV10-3 TGTGCCATCAGACAGGGGGGGGATGGCTACACCTTC CAIRQGGDGYTF
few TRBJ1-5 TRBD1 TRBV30 TGTGCCTGGGGGACAGGGGGCAATCAGCCCCAGCATTTT CAWGTGGNQPQHF
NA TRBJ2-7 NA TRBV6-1 TGTGCCAGCAGTGAAGTTGGGCTACTAGCAGGTCTCGAGCAGTACTTC CASSEVGLLAGLEQYF
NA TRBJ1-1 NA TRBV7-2 TGTGCCAGCCGGATCGGGAAGAACACTGAAGCTTTCTTT CASRIGKNTEAFF
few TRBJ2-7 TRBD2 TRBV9 TGTGCCAGCAGCGCCGGGACTAGCGGTGCCTACGAGCAGTACTTC CASSAGTSGAYEQYF
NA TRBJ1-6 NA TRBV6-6 TGTGCCAGCGATGACAGTTGGGTTTCACCCCTCCACTTT CASDDSWVSPLHF
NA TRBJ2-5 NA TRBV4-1 TGCGCCAGCAGCCGATGGACATACCAAGAGACCCAGTACTTC CASSRWTYQETQYF